The 30 T cell receptor beta chains given below trace back to one sample, sequenced in a study of T-cell reconstitution after alpha-beta-depleted transplantation in children. The TCRbeta library was prepared with unique molecular identifiers. Each CDR3 protein is one row after TCRdb ran MiXCR on the PCR reads. The sample includes 600,000 to 800,000 distinct CDR3 sequences, about an eighth of them seen just once. Source: PBMCs, taken before TCRalphabeta/CD19-depleted stem cell transplant. These receptors originate from a girl aged 2 to 10 with congenital amegakaryocytic thrombocytopenia, due to receive a stem cell transplant.

This clonotype was counted many times. This sequence joins TRBV7-6 and TRBJ2-7; maybe TRBD1 (6 bases). Germline CDR1 and CDR2: SGHVS and FNYEAQ. The CDR3 runs 16 residues. V gave up 2 bases and J gave up 1 base, with 15 bases separating them. The CDR3 nucleotides are TGTGCCAGCAGCTTATCAGGGGAAGACGCATCCTACGAGCAGTACTTC. Amino acids: CASSLSGEDASYEQYF.

At least ten counts were recorded for this clonotype. V is TRBV7-2 and J is TRBJ1-1; 7 nucleotides line up with TRBD1. Germline CDR1 reads SGHTA; CDR2 reads FQGNSA. The length of the CDR3 is 15 residues. The trim removed 5 bases at V and 5 bases at J, leaving 11 bases unmatched. The CDR3 DNA sequence: TGTGCCAGCAGCCGTTACATGACAGGGTTGACTGAAGCTTTCTTT. Its translation is CASSRYMTGLTEAFF. Full variable domain (rest looked up from reference TRBV7-2 and TRBJ1-1): GAGVSQSPSNKVTEKGKDVELRCDPISGHTALYWYRQSLGQGLEFLIYFQGNSAPDKSGLPSDRFSAERTGGSVSTLTIQRTQQEDSAVYLCASSRYMTGLTEAFFGQGTRLTVV.

The chain recombines TRBV5-1 with TRBJ2-1, with D unclear. Germline loops: CDR1 SGHRS, CDR2 YFSETQ. The CDR3 runs 12 residues. V shed 3 bases and J shed 10 bases, with 11 bases lying between them. CDR3 residues: CASSWANGEQFF. The CDR3 DNA reads TGCGCCAGCAGCTGGGCTAACGGAGAGCAGTTCTTC. Together with reference TRBV5-1 and TRBJ2-1, the CDR3 gives the full variable domain: KAGVTQTPRYLIKTRGQQVTLSCSPISGHRSVSWYQQTPGQGLQFLFEYFSETQRNKGNFPGRFSGRQFSNSRSEMNVSTLELGDSALYLCASSWANGEQFFGPGTRLTVL.

This clonotype occurred many times. The chain is built from TRBV20-1 and TRBJ2-1; TRBD2 aligns across 8 bases. The V gene end was trimmed by 7 bases and the J gene end by 4 bases; junction bases not matched to a gene: 6. This CDR3 has 13 amino acids. Germline V gene data show CDR1 as DFQATT and CDR2 as SNEGSKA (reference sequence). The CDR3 region is CSGREGNYNEQFF. The CDR3 coding sequence is TGCAGTGGACGGGAGGGCAATTACAATGAGCAGTTCTTC.

In its sample, this clonotype was seen a few times. V is TRBV5-1 and J is TRBJ2-4; D may be TRBD1 (5 bases). The CDR3 loop spans 14 amino acids. The V end lost 3 bases, the J end lost 8 bases, and 15 bases lay between the germline ends. From germline, CDR1 is SGHRS and CDR2 YFSETQ. The CDR3 loop is CASSWVTAGYIQYF. The CDR3 DNA sequence: TGCGCCAGCAGCTGGGTGACAGCCGGGTACATTCAGTACTTC.

This clonotype was seen repeatedly, ten times or more. Compared with germline, one end of the junction differs, possibly owing to a read error. The chain is built from TRBV12-3 or TRBV12-4 and TRBJ2-5, with 12 nucleotides matching TRBD2. This CDR3 spans 14 amino acids. This CDR3 is CASSLAGGKETQYF. DNA for the CDR3: TGTGCCAGCAGTCTAGCGGGAGGGAAAGAGACCCAGTACTTC.

The gene calls are TRBV12-3 or TRBV12-4 and TRBJ2-3, with D possibly matching TRBD1 (6 bases). The CDR3 is 17 amino acids. Trimming pared 6 bases from V and 2 bases from J, leaving 21 bases between. The CDR3, as DNA: TGTGCCAGCAGGTCCGTTTTATCGGGACACCCCACAGATACGCAGTATTTT. This codes for CASRSVLSGHPTDTQYF.

This clonotype was seen repeatedly, ten times or more. The chain recombines TRBV29-1 with TRBJ2-1; D gene ambiguous. Germline CDR1 is SQVTM and CDR2 is ANQGSEA. CDR3 length equals 12 residues. The germline V and J ends were trimmed by 3 bases and 9 bases, with 12 bases remaining between them. The CDR3 spells CSVEAEAFEQFF. In nucleotides, the CDR3 is TGCAGCGTTGAGGCAGAGGCCTTTGAGCAGTTCTTC.

V gene TRBV7-2 combines with J gene TRBJ2-7; 10 nucleotides match TRBD1. V shed 5 bases and J 0 bases; nucleotides not matched to a gene: 10. There are 17 residues in the CDR3. Germline-derived CDR1 and CDR2 are SGHTA and FQGNSA. CDR3 amino acids: CASSANRDRGLSYEQYF. The CDR3 region has the DNA TGTGCCAGCAGCGCAAACCGGGACAGGGGCCTCTCCTACGAGCAGTACTTC. Complete variable domain (other parts from reference TRBV7-2 and TRBJ2-7): GAGVSQSPSNKVTEKGKDVELRCDPISGHTALYWYRQSLGQGLEFLIYFQGNSAPDKSGLPSDRFSAERTGGSVSTLTIQRTQQEDSAVYLCASSANRDRGLSYEQYFGPGTRLTVT.

Concerning this clonotype: This clone may be a read error of a much larger clone one base away. For the CDR3, the DNA is TGTGCCAGCAGTCGACGGGTCTACGAGCAGTACTTC. Its translation is CASSRRVYEQYF. The chain employs TRBV11-2 and TRBJ2-7; D is unresolved. Trimming pared 6 bases from V and 3 bases from J, leaving 9 bases between. CDR1 and CDR2 (germline): SGHAT, FQNNGV. The CDR3 runs to 12 residues.

This clonotype was found once. The chain couples TRBV11-2 to TRBJ2-1; D may be TRBD2 (5 bases). This CDR3 has 15 residues. V lost 1 base, J lost 8 bases, and 15 bases lay in between. Germline V gene data show CDR1 as SGHAT and CDR2 as FQNNGV. In nucleotides, the CDR3 is TGTGCCAGCAGCTTAGGCCCACTAGTATCCCATGAGCAGTTCTTC. It encodes CASSLGPLVSHEQFF.

The chain combines TRBV2 with TRBJ2-1, with 10 positions matching TRBD1. V gave up 4 bases and J gave up 6 bases; unmatched junction bases: 3. CDR3 length: 14 residues. Germline CDR1 and CDR2: SNHLY and FYNNEI. CDR3 amino acids: CASSGDRGFNEQFF. The CDR3 DNA reads as TGTGCCAGCAGTGGGGACAGGGGTTTCAATGAGCAGTTCTTC.

This clonotype came up many times. The chain carries TRBV10-3 and TRBJ1-4, with 8 positions matching TRBD1. J gave up 8 bases and V 4 bases, and 6 bases lay outside the gene matches. Germline values: CDR1 ENHRY, CDR2 SYGVKD. This CDR3 region has 14 residues. The CDR3 coding sequence is TGTGCCATCAGTGGCTCAGGACAGGGAGAAAAACTGTTTTTT. The encoded protein is CAISGSGQGEKLFF.

This clonotype has more than one count but fewer than ten. The V call is TRBV7-9, the J call TRBJ2-7; the D is unclear. The CDR3 length is 9 residues. V lost 1 base to trimming and J lost 9 bases, with 1 base between them. The V gene's germline CDR1 is SEHNR and CDR2 FQNEAQ (reference sequence). The CDR3 DNA reads as TGTGCCAGCAGCTTAGGGCAGTACTTC. Encoded protein: CASSLGQYF.

This clonotype was detected only a few times. The gene calls are TRBV12-3 or TRBV12-4 and TRBJ2-1; 9 bases are a match to TRBD2. The CDR3 has 16 amino acids. With 5 bases clipped from V and 8 bases from J, the junction kept 13 bases outside the gene matches. In DNA form, the CDR3 reads TGTGCCAGCAGTCCAACCAAAGCGGGAGGAAGGGATGAGCAGTTCTTC. Its protein is CASSPTKAGGRDEQFF.

This clonotype has ten or more counts. The chain joins TRBV20-1 to TRBJ2-5, with D unresolved. V dropped 4 bases and J dropped 2 bases, with 11 bases sitting between them. This CDR3 has 13 amino acids. Germline V CDR1 and CDR2: DFQATT, SNEGSKA (reference sequence). CDR3 DNA: TGCAGTGCTACCCCCTTTAGGCAAGAGACCCAGTACTTC. This codes for CSATPFRQETQYF.

This clonotype has at least ten counts. This chain connects TRBV6-1 to TRBJ2-2, with TRBD1 matching over 9 bases. The CDR3 has 14 residues. Germline V lookup: CDR1 MNHNS, CDR2 SASEGT. The V gene end was trimmed by 8 bases and the J gene end by 6 bases; junction bases not matched to a gene: 7. DNA for the CDR3: TGTGCCAGCTGGGGGACAGGGAGGGCCGGGGAGCTGTTTTTT. Protein sequence: CASWGTGRAGELFF.

This clonotype showed up just a few times. The chain is built from TRBV12-3 or TRBV12-4 and TRBJ2-1; no firm D call. The CDR3 loop spans 13 amino acids. V lost 8 bases and J 4 bases, leaving 12 bases between the germline ends. The CDR3, as DNA: TGTGCCAGCCTTGACATCTCATACAATGAGCAGTTCTTC. It yields the protein CASLDISYNEQFF.

This clonotype was counted between two and nine times. The V and J genes are TRBV12-3 or TRBV12-4 and TRBJ2-1; TRBD2 matches at 7 bases. The CDR3 runs 16 residues. Unmatched junction bases numbered 19, after V lost 5 bases and J lost 12 bases. CDR3 DNA sequence: TGTGCCAGCAGTCCACAAGCGGGACGGGTATTTTGGAGGCAGTTCTTC. This encodes CASSPQAGRVFWRQFF.

This clonotype was detected only a few times. J is TRBJ2-1 and V is TRBV25-1; D is possibly TRBD1 or TRBD2 (5 bases each). The germline V gene has CDR1 MGHDK and CDR2 SYGVNS. V was cut by 0 bases and J by 8 bases, with 14 bases left in between. The CDR3 has 15 residues. DNA for the CDR3: TGTGCCAGCAGTGAATATGGCAGCCGGGGCGATGAGCAGTTCTTC. This sequence encodes CASSEYGSRGDEQFF. The whole variable domain, remainder taken from reference TRBV25-1 and TRBJ2-1, is EADIYQTPRYLVIGTGKKITLECSQTMGHDKMYWYQQDPGMELHLIHYSYGVNSTEKGDLSSESTVSRIRTEHFPLTLESARPSHTSQYLCASSEYGSRGDEQFFGPGTRLTVL.

This clonotype was detected a few times. V gene TRBV7-2 combines with J gene TRBJ1-1, with D possibly being TRBD1 (5 bases). There are 15 residues in the CDR3. The ends were cut back, 5 bases at V and 0 bases at J, with 13 bases in the middle. The germline CDR1 and CDR2 sequences are SGHTA and FQGNSA. The CDR3 coding sequence is TGTGCCAGCAGCCGCGGAGGGGTGATGAACACTGAAGCTTTCTTT. Protein: CASSRGGVMNTEAFF.

This clonotype was found many times. The chain joins TRBV5-1 to TRBJ2-1; 8 bases map to TRBD2. This CDR3 is 14 amino acids long. In germline, CDR1 is SGHRS, CDR2 YFSETQ. V shed 2 bases and J 7 bases; nucleotides not matched to a gene: 5. The CDR3 protein is CASSFMASGNEQFF. In nucleotides, the CDR3 is TGCGCCAGCAGCTTTATGGCTAGCGGGAATGAGCAGTTCTTC. The variable domain in full, with the rest retrieved from reference TRBV5-1 and TRBJ2-1, is KAGVTQTPRYLIKTRGQQVTLSCSPISGHRSVSWYQQTPGQGLQFLFEYFSETQRNKGNFPGRFSGRQFSNSRSEMNVSTLELGDSALYLCASSFMASGNEQFFGPGTRLTVL.

This clonotype was detected a few times. This chain links TRBV19 with TRBJ2-7; tentatively, D is TRBD2 (5 bases). This CDR3 is built from 12 residues. CDR1 LNHDA and CDR2 SQIVND come from the germline V gene (reference sequence). V was pared by 9 bases and J by 3 bases, with 12 bases between. The CDR3: CASSTGYYEQYF. The CDR3 region has the DNA TGTGCCAGCTCGACGGGATACTACGAGCAGTACTTC. Combining the CDR3 with reference TRBV19 and TRBJ2-7 gives the whole variable domain DGGITQSPKYLFRKEGQNVTLSCEQNLNHDAMYWYRQDPGQGLRLIYYSQIVNDFQKGDIAEGYSVSREKKESFPLTVTSAQKNPTAFYLCASSTGYYEQYFGPGTRLTVT.

This clonotype came up many times. V usage is TRBV15 and J usage is TRBJ2-1; possibly TRBD2 for D (6 bases). CDR3 length: 20 amino acids. Trimming removed 2 bases at V and 1 base at J, with 24 bases between. Germline-derived CDR1 and CDR2 are LNHNV and YYDKDF (reference sequence). Written as DNA, the CDR3 is TGTGCCACCAGCAGAAGTAGGATAATTGTCGGGAGCGGGTCCTACAATGAGCAGTTCTTC. This encodes CATSRSRIIVGSGSYNEQFF.

This clonotype was picked up many times. The chain uses TRBV20-1 and TRBJ2-7; D ambiguous. Germline CDR1 DFQATT, CDR2 SNEGSKA (reference sequence). Trimming removed 7 bases at V and 2 bases at J, with 9 bases between. The CDR3 contains 11 residues. The DNA for the CDR3 is TGCAGTGGGCAAGCAGCCTACGAGCAGTACTTC. Protein product: CSGQAAYEQYF.

This sequence joins TRBV5-1 and TRBJ2-7; 7 bases align to TRBD2. The CDR3 is 14 amino acids. Germline CDR1 is SGHRS and CDR2 is YFSETQ. Trimming at V came to 0 bases and at J to 4 bases, leaving 4 bases not matched to a gene. This chain's CDR3 is CASSLDSGAYEQYF. Here the CDR3 DNA reads TGCGCCAGCAGCTTGGACAGCGGGGCGTACGAGCAGTACTTC.

V usage is TRBV6-4 and J usage is TRBJ2-1; D is ambiguous. The V gene lost 1 base and the J gene lost 5 bases, with 3 bases spanning the gap. The germline V gene has CDR1 MRHNA and CDR2 SNTAGT. This CDR3 spans 12 amino acids. The CDR3 nucleotides read TGTGCCAGCAGTGACTTCAACAATGAGCAGTTCTTC. It codes for CASSDFNNEQFF.

The table lists this clonotype with a few counts. The rearrangement joins TRBV28 to TRBJ2-1, with TRBD2 matching 9 bases. The V and J ends lost 2 bases and 3 bases, in that order; junction bases with no gene match: 14. This CDR3 spans 19 amino acids. Germline loops: CDR1 MDHEN, CDR2 SYDVKM. This CDR3 reads CASSLRPGVAGVVYNEQFF. The CDR3 region has the DNA TGTGCCAGCAGTTTAAGGCCGGGAGTAGCGGGAGTGGTCTACAATGAGCAGTTCTTC.

This clonotype was seen repeatedly, ten times or more. The V call is TRBV29-1, the J call TRBJ1-1, with unresolved D. V lost 6 bases to trimming and J lost 2 bases, with 13 bases between them. The germline gives CDR1 SQVTM, CDR2 ANQGSEA. The CDR3 runs 13 residues. CDR3 nucleotides: TGCAGCGTCCCCGCAACGGGTAACACTGAAGCTTTCTTT. This encodes CSVPATGNTEAFF.

J is TRBJ2-2 and V is TRBV6-4, with D unclear. The V end was cut by 5 bases, the J end by 7 bases, with 8 bases between. Germline CDR1 MRHNA, CDR2 SNTAGT. This CDR3 spans 12 amino acids. The CDR3: CASSTDGGELFF. The CDR3 DNA is TGTGCCAGCAGTACAGACGGCGGGGAGCTGTTTTTT.